This is a list of T cell receptor beta chains from one sample in a study of identical twins. One entry per CDR3 protein results from TCRdb running MiXCR on the 5' RACE reads. The sample contains about 690,000 distinct CDR3 sequences, roughly 6% of which appear only once. Sequencing was carried out using naive T cells sorted from blood. These receptors came from a man between 18 and 29 years old in good health. Both conserved end residues are part of each CDR3. A D gene is named only where the DNA matches it firmly. Size is stated for part of the rows, as once, few or many counts, or as a class when the clone is expanded.

TRBJ2-5 | TRBD2 | TRBV5-1 | many | TGCGCCAGCAGCTTGGGTACTAGCGGAGAAGAGACCCAGTACTTC | CASSLGTSGEETQYF
TRBJ2-3 | - | TRBV5-1 | many | TGTGCCAGCAGTTTGCAAGATACGCAGTATTTT | CASSLQDTQYF
TRBJ2-5 | - | TRBV12-3/TRBV12-4 | many | TGTGCCAGCAGTTTTGGAGGTCGAGAGACCCAGTACTTC | CASSFGGRETQYF
TRBJ2-2 | - | TRBV28 | few | TGTGCCAGCGAGAACGATAGATTGAACACCGGGGAGCTGTTTTTT | CASENDRLNTGELFF
TRBJ1-1 | - | TRBV27 | many | TGTGCCAGCAGTTTAAACGAGGGGACTGAAGCTTTCTTT | CASSLNEGTEAFF
TRBJ2-4 | - | TRBV20-1 | few | TGCAGTGCTATGACGCCGAGGTCGAACATTCAGTACTTC | CSAMTPRSNIQYF
TRBJ1-4 | - | TRBV5-1 | - | TGCGCCAGCAACCCTGGGACGGGTGAAAAACTGTTTTTT | CASNPGTGEKLFF
TRBJ2-7 | TRBD2 | TRBV6-2/TRBV6-3 | - | TGTGCCACCAGGACTAGCGGAGCCTACGAGCAGTACTTC | CATRTSGAYEQYF
TRBJ1-1 | - | TRBV28 | few | TGTGCCAGCAGTTTTGTTCGCACTGAAGCTTTCTTT | CASSFVRTEAFF
TRBJ1-6 | - | TRBV3-1 | few | TGTGCCAGCAGCCAAGAGAGAAACCATCCACCCCTCCACTTT | CASSQERNHPPLHF
TRBJ1-2 | TRBD1 | TRBV7-9 | - | TGTGCCAGCAGCCATTCAGGGGGCATCGGTGGCTACACCTTC | CASSHSGGIGGYTF
TRBJ2-3 | - | TRBV12-3/TRBV12-4 | few | TGTGCCAGCGCCTATGATGCGGGGACTAGCACAGATACGCAGTATTTT | CASAYDAGTSTDTQYF
TRBJ2-3 | - | TRBV12-3/TRBV12-4 | many | TGTGCCAGCAGTTTTTGGGGGGATACGCAGTATTTT | CASSFWGDTQYF
TRBJ2-3 | - | TRBV3-1 | few | TGTGCCAGCAGCCAAGGGACCCGCCCGCAGTATTTT | CASSQGTRPQYF
TRBJ1-2 | - | TRBV4-1 | - | TGCGCCAGCAGCCAGAGTCAGGGGCTGCACTATGGCTACACCTTC | CASSQSQGLHYGYTF
TRBJ1-1 | - | TRBV18 | - | TGTGCCAGCTCACCAAATCAGTTGAACACTGAAGCTTTCTTT | CASSPNQLNTEAFF
TRBJ2-1 | TRBD2 | TRBV7-8 | - | TGTGCCAGCAGCCAAAGCCGGACTAGCGGGAAAGATGAGCAGTTCTTC | CASSQSRTSGKDEQFF
TRBJ1-1 | - | TRBV6-4 | - | TGTGCCAGCAGTGACTCGGAGTACACTGAAGCTTTCTTT | CASSDSEYTEAFF
TRBJ2-1 | - | TRBV6-5 | many | TGTGCCAGCAGTTACGAGGTGGCCGGAAGCTACAATGAGCAGTTCTTC | CASSYEVAGSYNEQFF
TRBJ2-1 | - | TRBV18 | many | TGTGCCAGCTCACCATATTTGACTAGCTCCTACAATGAGCAGTTCTTC | CASSPYLTSSYNEQFF
TRBJ2-3 | - | TRBV5-1 | many | TGCGCCAGCAGCTTGGATCAGGGGGGGAACCCGTTTACGCAGTATTTT | CASSLDQGGNPFTQYF
TRBJ2-1 | TRBD1 | TRBV27 | many | TGTGCCAGCAGTGGACAGGGAAACAATGAGCAGTTCTTC | CASSGQGNNEQFF
TRBJ1-1 | - | TRBV10-3 | many | TGTGCCATCAAGGAAGGCAGGGGCACTGAAGCTTTCTTT | CAIKEGRGTEAFF
TRBJ2-7 | - | TRBV15 | many | TGTGCCACCAGCCCGCGAACTGACTTCTACGAGCAGTACTTC | CATSPRTDFYEQYF
TRBJ2-1 | TRBD2 | TRBV10-3 | - | TGTGCCTCGAGGGGACTAGCGGGAGACTACAATGAGCAGTTCTTC | CASRGLAGDYNEQFF
TRBJ2-3 | TRBD1 | TRBV29-1 | many | TGCAGCGTTAGGGGGCGGTACACAGATACGCAGTATTTT | CSVRGRYTDTQYF
TRBJ2-1 | TRBD2 | TRBV27 | many | TGTGCCAGCAGTATTAGCGGGTACTATTACAATGAGCAGTTCTTC | CASSISGYYYNEQFF
TRBJ2-3 | TRBD2 | TRBV11-2 | - | TGTGCCAGCAGCTACCCGCTTCTAGCGGGAGGTGGCACAGATACGCAGTATTTT | CASSYPLLAGGGTDTQYF
TRBJ2-7 | - | TRBV5-1 | many | TGCGCCAGCAGCTTTGAAGGGGCCCCCCACGAGCAGTACTTC | CASSFEGAPHEQYF
TRBJ1-3 | - | TRBV20-1 | many | TGCAGTGCCACGGCAGCAGACTCTGGAAACACCATATATTTT | CSATAADSGNTIYF
TRBJ2-2 | - | TRBV25-1 | many | TGTGCCAGCAGTGAATTGGTAGGGTCGGGCACCGGGGAGCTGTTTTTT | CASSELVGSGTGELFF
TRBJ2-1 | - | TRBV24-1 | few | TGTGCCACCAGTGAGCTCACAGAGGCTGAGCAGTTCTTC | CATSELTEAEQFF
TRBJ2-7 | TRBD1 | TRBV6-1 | once | TGTGCCAGCAGGGGACAGGGTACCTACGAGCAGTACTTC | CASRGQGTYEQYF
TRBJ2-2 | TRBD1 | TRBV5-1 | many | TGCGCCAGCAGTTCACAGGGGAAGGACACCGGGGAGCTGTTTTTT | CASSSQGKDTGELFF
TRBJ2-1 | - | TRBV6-2/TRBV6-3 | many | TGTGCCAGCAGCAAGGCCGGGAGCAATCTTCGCAATGAGCAGTTCTTC | CASSKAGSNLRNEQFF
TRBJ2-1 | - | TRBV11-2 | few | TGTGCCAGCAGCTTAGATCCCGCGCTGCTACACCCAGGGGAGTTCTTC | CASSLDPALLHPGEFF
TRBJ2-1 | - | TRBV27 | - | TGTGCCAGCAGTGCCCGGGGTCAGGGCCGTCTTATGAATGAGCAGTTCTTC | CASSARGQGRLMNEQFF
TRBJ1-5 | TRBD1 | TRBV12-3/TRBV12-4 | many | TGTGCCAGCAGTAGGGACAGTCGTCAGCCCCAGCATTTT | CASSRDSRQPQHF
TRBJ2-1 | - | TRBV7-9 | few | TGTGCCAGCAGCTTAGGTTTGGGCTTAGAAACTCAGTTCTTC | CASSLGLGLETQFF
TRBJ2-2 | TRBD1 | TRBV12-3/TRBV12-4 | - | TGTGCCAGCAGTCCCAGGGACAGGGCTGCCGGGGAGCTGTTTTTT | CASSPRDRAAGELFF
TRBJ2-2 | - | TRBV9 | - | TGTGCCAGCAGCGTAGTATGGGGTGTGGCGAACACCGGGGAGCTGTTTTTT | CASSVVWGVANTGELFF
TRBJ2-7 | TRBD1 | TRBV12-3/TRBV12-4 | once | TGTGCCAGCAGCGCCCATAAGGACAGGGGCCCCTACGAGCAGTACTTC | CASSAHKDRGPYEQYF
TRBJ1-5 | - | TRBV24-1 | many | TGTGCCACCAGTGATGGGACGGCTAGCAATCAGCCCCAGCATTTT | CATSDGTASNQPQHF
TRBJ2-2 | - | TRBV5-1 | few | TGCGCCAGCAGCCCGGATACCCCCGGGGAGCTGTTTTTT | CASSPDTPGELFF
TRBJ2-1 | - | TRBV5-1 | many | TGCGCCAGCAGCCGGGTTGGCAATGAGCAGTTCTTC | CASSRVGNEQFF
TRBJ2-3 | TRBD2 | TRBV2 | - | TGTGCCAGCAGTGATGGACTAGCGGTTGGTACAGATACGCAGTATTTT | CASSDGLAVGTDTQYF